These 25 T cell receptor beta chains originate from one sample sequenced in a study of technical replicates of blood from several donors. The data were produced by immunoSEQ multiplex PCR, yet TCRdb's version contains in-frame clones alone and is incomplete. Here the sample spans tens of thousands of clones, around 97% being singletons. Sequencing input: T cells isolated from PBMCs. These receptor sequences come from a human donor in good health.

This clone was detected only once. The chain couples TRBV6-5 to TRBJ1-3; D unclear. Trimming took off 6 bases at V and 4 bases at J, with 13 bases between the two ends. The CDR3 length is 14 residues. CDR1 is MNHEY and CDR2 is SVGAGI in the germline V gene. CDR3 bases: TGTGCCAGCAGCACACTTCCCGGGGGAAACACCATATATTTT. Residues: CASSTLPGGNTIYF.

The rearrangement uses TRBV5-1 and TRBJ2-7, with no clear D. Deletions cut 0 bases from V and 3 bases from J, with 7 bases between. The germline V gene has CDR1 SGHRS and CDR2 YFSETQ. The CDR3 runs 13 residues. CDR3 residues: CASSLGSGYEQYF. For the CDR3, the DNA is TGCGCCAGCAGCTTGGGATCGGGCTACGAGCAGTACTTC.

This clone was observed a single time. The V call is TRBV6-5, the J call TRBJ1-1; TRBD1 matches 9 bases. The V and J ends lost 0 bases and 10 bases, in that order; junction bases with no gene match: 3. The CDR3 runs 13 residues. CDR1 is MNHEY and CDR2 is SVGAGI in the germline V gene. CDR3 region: CASSYSQGARAFF. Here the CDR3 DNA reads TGTGCCAGCAGTTACTCACAGGGGGCAAGAGCTTTCTTT.

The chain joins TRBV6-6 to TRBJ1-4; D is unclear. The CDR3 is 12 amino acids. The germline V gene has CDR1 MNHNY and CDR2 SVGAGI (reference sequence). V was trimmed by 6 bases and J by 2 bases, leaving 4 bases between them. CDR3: CASSPTNEKLFF. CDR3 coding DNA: TGTGCCAGCAGCCCTACTAATGAAAAACTGTTTTTT.

This CDR3 reads CASSPGFSSYNEQFF. The CDR3 nucleotides are TGTGCCAGCAGCCCGGGGTTCAGCTCCTACAATGAGCAGTTCTTC. J is TRBJ2-1 and V is TRBV7-8; D possibly corresponds to TRBD2 (5 bases). The CDR3 runs 15 residues. V lost 5 bases and J 0 bases, leaving 11 bases between the germline ends. The germline V gene encodes CDR1 SGHVS and CDR2 FQNEAQ.

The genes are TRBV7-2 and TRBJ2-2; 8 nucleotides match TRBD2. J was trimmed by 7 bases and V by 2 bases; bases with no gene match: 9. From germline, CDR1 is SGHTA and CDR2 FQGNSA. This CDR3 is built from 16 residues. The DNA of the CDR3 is TGTGCCAGCAGCTTACAGGGGACTAGATATAGCGGGGAGCTGTTTTTT. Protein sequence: CASSLQGTRYSGELFF.

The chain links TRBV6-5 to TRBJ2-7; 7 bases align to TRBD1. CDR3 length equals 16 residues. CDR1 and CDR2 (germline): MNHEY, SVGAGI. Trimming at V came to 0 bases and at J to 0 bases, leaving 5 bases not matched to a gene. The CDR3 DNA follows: TGTGCCAGCAGTTACTCGTCGGGACAGATCTCCTACGAGCAGTACTTC. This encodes CASSYSSGQISYEQYF.

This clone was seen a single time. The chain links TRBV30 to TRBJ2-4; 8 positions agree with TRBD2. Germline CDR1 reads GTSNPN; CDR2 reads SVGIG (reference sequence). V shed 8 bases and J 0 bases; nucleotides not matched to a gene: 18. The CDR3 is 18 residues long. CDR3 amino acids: CAMRGGLGTRLAKNIQYF. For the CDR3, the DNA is TGTGCCATGAGAGGGGGACTAGGAACGCGGCTAGCCAAAAACATTCAGTACTTC.

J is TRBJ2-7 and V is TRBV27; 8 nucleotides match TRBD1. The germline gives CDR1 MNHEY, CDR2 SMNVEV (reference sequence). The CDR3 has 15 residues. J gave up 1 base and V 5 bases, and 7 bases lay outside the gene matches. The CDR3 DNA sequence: TGTGCCAGCAGTCTTCGGACAGGGATATCCTACGAGCAGTACTTC. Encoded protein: CASSLRTGISYEQYF.

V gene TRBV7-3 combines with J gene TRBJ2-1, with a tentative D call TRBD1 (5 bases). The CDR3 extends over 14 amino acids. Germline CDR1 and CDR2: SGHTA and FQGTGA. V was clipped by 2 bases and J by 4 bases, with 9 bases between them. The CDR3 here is CASSLAPGYNEQFF. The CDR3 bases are TGTGCCAGCAGCTTAGCCCCAGGGTACAATGAGCAGTTCTTC.

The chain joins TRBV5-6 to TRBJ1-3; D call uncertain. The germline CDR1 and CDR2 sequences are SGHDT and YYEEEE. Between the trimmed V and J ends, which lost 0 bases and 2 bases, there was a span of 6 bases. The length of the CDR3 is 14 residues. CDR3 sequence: CASSLVGAGNTIYF. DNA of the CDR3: TGTGCCAGCAGCTTGGTCGGGGCTGGAAACACCATATATTTT. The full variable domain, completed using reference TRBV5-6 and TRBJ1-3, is DAGVTQSPTHLIKTRGQQVTLRCSPKSGHDTVSWYQQALGQGPQFIFQYYEEEERQRGNFPDRFSGHQFPNYSSELNVNALLLGDSALYLCASSLVGAGNTIYFGEGSWLTVV.

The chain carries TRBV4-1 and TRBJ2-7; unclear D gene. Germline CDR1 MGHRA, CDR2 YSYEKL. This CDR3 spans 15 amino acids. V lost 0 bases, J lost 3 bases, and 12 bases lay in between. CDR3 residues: CASSQEGAGFYEQYF. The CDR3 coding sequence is TGCGCCAGCAGCCAAGAAGGCGCCGGGTTCTACGAGCAGTACTTC.

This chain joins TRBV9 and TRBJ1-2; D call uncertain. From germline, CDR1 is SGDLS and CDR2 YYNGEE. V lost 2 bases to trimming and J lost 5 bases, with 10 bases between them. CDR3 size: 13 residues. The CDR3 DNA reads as TGTGCCAGCAGCGTCAGTGCCTGGTATGGCTACACCTTC. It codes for CASSVSAWYGYTF.

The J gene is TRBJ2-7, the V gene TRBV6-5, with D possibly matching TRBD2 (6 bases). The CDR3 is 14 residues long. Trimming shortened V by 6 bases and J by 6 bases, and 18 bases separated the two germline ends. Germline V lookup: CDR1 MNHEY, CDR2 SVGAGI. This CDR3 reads CASSWGTLGGEQYF. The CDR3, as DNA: TGTGCCAGCAGCTGGGGAACTCTCGGGGGCGAGCAGTACTTC.

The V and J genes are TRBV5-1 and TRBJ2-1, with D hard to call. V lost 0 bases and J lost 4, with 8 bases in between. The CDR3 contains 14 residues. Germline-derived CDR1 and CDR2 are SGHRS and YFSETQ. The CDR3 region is CASSLVRRYNEQFF. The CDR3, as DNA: TGCGCCAGCAGCTTGGTTCGGCGGTACAATGAGCAGTTCTTC.

CDR3 in amino acids: CASSQETSDTNEQFF. The CDR3 DNA is TGTGCCAGCAGCCAAGAAACTAGCGACACCAATGAGCAGTTCTTC. The chain joins TRBV4-2 to TRBJ2-1; 7 bases match TRBD2. CDR1 and CDR2 (germline): LGHNA, YNFKEQ. The CDR3 consists of 15 residues. The junction had 5 bases not matched to a gene; V was cut back by 0 bases and J by 6 bases.

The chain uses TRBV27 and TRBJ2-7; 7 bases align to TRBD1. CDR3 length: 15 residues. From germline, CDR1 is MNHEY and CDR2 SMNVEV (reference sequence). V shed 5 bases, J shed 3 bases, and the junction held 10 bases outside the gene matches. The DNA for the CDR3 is TGTGCCAGCAGTATGTCCGGGACAGCCTTCTACGAGCAGTACTTC. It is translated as CASSMSGTAFYEQYF.

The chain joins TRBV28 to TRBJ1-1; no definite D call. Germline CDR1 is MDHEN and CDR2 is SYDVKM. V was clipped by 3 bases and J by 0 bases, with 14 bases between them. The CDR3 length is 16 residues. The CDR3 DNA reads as TGTGCCAGCAGTTTTTACGTTGGGCTCCTGAACACTGAAGCTTTCTTT. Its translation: CASSFYVGLLNTEAFF.

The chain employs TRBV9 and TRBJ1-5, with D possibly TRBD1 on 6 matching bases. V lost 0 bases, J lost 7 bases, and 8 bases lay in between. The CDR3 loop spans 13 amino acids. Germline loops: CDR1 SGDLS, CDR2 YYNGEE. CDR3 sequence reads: CASSVDRDQPQHF. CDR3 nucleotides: TGTGCCAGCAGCGTAGACAGGGACCAGCCCCAGCATTTT.

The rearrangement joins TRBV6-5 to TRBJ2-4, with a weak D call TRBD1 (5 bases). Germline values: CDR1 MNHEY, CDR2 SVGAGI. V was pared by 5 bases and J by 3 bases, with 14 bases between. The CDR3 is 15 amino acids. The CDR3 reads CASSPLGQLKNIQYF. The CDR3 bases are TGTGCCAGCAGTCCCTTGGGGCAGCTCAAAAACATTCAGTACTTC.

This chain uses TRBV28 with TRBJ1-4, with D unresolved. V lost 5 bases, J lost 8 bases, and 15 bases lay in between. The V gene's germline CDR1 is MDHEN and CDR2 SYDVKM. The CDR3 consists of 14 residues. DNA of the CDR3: TGTGCCAGCAGTCTGACGGGTCCTGTGGAAAAACTGTTTTTT. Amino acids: CASSLTGPVEKLFF.

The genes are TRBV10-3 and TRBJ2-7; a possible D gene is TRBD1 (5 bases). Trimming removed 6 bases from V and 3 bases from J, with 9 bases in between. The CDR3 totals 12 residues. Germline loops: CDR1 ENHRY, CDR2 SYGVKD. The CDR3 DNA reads TGTGCCATCAGCCCAGACAGCTACGAGCAGTACTTC. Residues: CAISPDSYEQYF.

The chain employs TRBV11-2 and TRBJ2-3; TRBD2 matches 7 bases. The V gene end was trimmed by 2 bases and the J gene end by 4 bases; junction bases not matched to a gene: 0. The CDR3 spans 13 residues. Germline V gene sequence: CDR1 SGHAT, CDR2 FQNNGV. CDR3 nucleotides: TGTGCCAGCAGCTTACGGGGGGCAGATACGCAGTATTTT. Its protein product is CASSLRGADTQYF. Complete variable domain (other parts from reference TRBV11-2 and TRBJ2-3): EAGVAQSPRYKIIEKRQSVAFWCNPISGHATLYWYQQILGQGPKLLIQFQNNGVVDDSQLPKDRFSAERLKGVDSTLKIQPAKLEDSAVYLCASSLRGADTQYFGPGTRLTVL.

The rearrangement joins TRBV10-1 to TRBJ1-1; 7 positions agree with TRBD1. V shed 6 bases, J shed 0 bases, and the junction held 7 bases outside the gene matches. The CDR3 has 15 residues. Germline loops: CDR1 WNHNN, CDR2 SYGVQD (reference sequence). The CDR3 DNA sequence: TGCGCCAGCAGCGATGGACAGGAGTTGAACACTGAAGCTTTCTTT. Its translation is CASSDGQELNTEAFF.

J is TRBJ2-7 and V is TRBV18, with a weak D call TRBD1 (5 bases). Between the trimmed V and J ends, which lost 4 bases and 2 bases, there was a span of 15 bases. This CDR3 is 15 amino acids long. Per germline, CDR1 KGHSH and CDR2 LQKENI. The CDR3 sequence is CASSLGAFRTYEQYF. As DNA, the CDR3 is TGTGCCAGCTCACTTGGGGCCTTTCGAACCTACGAGCAGTACTTC.